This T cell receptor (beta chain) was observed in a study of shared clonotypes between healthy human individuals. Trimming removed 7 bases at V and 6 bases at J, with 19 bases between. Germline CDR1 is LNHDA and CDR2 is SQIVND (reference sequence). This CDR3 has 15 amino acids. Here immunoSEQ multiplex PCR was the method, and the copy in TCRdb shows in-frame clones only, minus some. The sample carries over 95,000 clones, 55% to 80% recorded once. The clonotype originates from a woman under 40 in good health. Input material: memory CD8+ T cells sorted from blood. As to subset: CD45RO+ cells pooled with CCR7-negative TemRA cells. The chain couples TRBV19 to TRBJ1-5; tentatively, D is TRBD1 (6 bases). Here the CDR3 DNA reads TGTGCCAGTACCCACCACAGGGATCGGACTCAGCCCCAGCATTTT. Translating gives CASTHHRDRTQPQHF.